The clone carrying this T cell receptor (beta chain) showed up just a few times. The data belong to a study of cytomegalovirus exposure and HLA in healthy donors. Clones were read by immunoSEQ multiplex PCR, and TCRdb kept only the in-frame ones, dropping some. The table has 200,000 or so clones, about nine tenths seen once; the top ten hold roughly 2%. CDR1 and CDR2 from the germline V gene are MGHDK and SYGVNS. The CDR3 has 13 amino acids. The V gene end was trimmed by 11 bases and the J gene end by 5 bases; junction bases not matched to a gene: 6. The sequenced sample consisted of PBMCs. This TCR came from a woman under 30 in good health and CMV-seropositive. The chain joins TRBV25-1 to TRBJ2-2; the match to TRBD1 covers 9 bases. In DNA form, the CDR3 reads TGTGCCCACGGACAGGGGTGGACCGGGGAGCTGTTTTTT. Encoded protein: CAHGQGWTGELFF.